The 21 T cell receptor beta chains reported below all come from one sample, sequenced in a study of cytomegalovirus exposure and HLA in healthy donors. The PCR ran on 60 Vbeta and 13 Jbeta primers. Sequencing used immunoSEQ multiplex PCR; TCRdb keeps in-frame clones, though not all of them. The sample has about 120,000 clones, 75% seen once. The sample was PBMCs. Receptors were obtained from a woman between 35 and 50 years old in good health and CMV-seropositive.

This clone was seen only once. Written as DNA, the CDR3 is TGTGCCAGTTCGGAGGGGATTTACACTGAAGCTTTCTTT. This sequence encodes CASSEGIYTEAFF. This chain connects TRBV6-5 to TRBJ1-1; TRBD1 might be the D (5 bases). CDR3 length: 13 amino acids. V was shortened by 9 bases and J by 3 bases, with 14 bases between the two germline ends. Per germline, CDR1 MNHEY and CDR2 SVGAGI.

The V and J genes are TRBV6-5 and TRBJ2-2; D might be TRBD2 (6 bases). This CDR3 has 15 residues. From germline, CDR1 is MNHEY and CDR2 SVGAGI. V lost 0 bases, J lost 7 bases, and 12 bases lay in between. CDR3 sequence: CASSYSMEGHGELFF. The CDR3 DNA reads as TGTGCCAGCAGTTACTCAATGGAGGGTCACGGGGAGCTGTTTTTT.

The rearrangement joins TRBV28 to TRBJ1-2, with D maybe TRBD1 (6 bases). Germline V lookup: CDR1 MDHEN, CDR2 SYDVKM. V was trimmed by 5 bases and J by 8 bases, leaving 12 bases between them. There are 12 residues in the CDR3. In DNA, the CDR3 is TGTGCCAGCAGTCTACAGGGAATGGGCTACACCTTC. Translating gives CASSLQGMGYTF.

The CDR3 nucleotides are TGCGCCAGCAGCTCGCCCGGGGAAGTCACTGAAGCTTTCTTT. It translates to CASSSPGEVTEAFF. The rearrangement uses TRBV5-1 and TRBJ1-1; no clear D. Germline values: CDR1 SGHRS, CDR2 YFSETQ. Trimming took off 3 bases at V and 4 bases at J, with 13 bases between the two ends. The CDR3 length is 14 residues. Complete variable domain (other parts from reference TRBV5-1 and TRBJ1-1): KAGVTQTPRYLIKTRGQQVTLSCSPISGHRSVSWYQQTPGQGLQFLFEYFSETQRNKGNFPGRFSGRQFSNSRSEMNVSTLELGDSALYLCASSSPGEVTEAFFGQGTRLTVV.

This rearrangement joins TRBV29-1 to TRBJ2-7, with D unclear. CDR1 is SQVTM and CDR2 is ANQGSEA in the germline V gene. The CDR3 extends over 13 amino acids. The V and J ends lost 6 bases and 4 bases respectively, with 16 bases between them. The CDR3 DNA follows: TGCAGCGTATCGCTCCAAGCACCTTACGAGCAGTACTTC. The encoded protein is CSVSLQAPYEQYF.

V and J are TRBV27 and TRBJ2-7; possibly TRBD2 for D (5 bases). This CDR3 contains 11 residues. Germline CDR1 MNHEY, CDR2 SMNVEV (reference sequence). The V end lost 6 bases, the J end lost 6 bases, and 9 bases lay between the germline ends. The CDR3 DNA follows: TGTGCCAGCAGCTTCGGACTCGAGCAGTACTTC. Translation: CASSFGLEQYF.

This clone was seen only a few times. This chain links TRBV28 with TRBJ2-5; possible D gene TRBD2, 6 bases. Germline CDR1 and CDR2: MDHEN and SYDVKM. V dropped 7 bases and J dropped 9 bases, with 24 bases sitting between them. The CDR3 has 15 amino acids. Here the CDR3 reads CASTLARTTGRPQYF. CDR3 DNA sequence: TGTGCCAGCACCCTTGCCCGGACTACGGGCCGCCCCCAGTACTTC.

The chain is built from TRBV4-1 and TRBJ1-6; D is uncertain. Trimming removed 0 bases at V and 5 bases at J, with 26 bases between. The CDR3 extends over 21 amino acids. CDR1 MGHRA and CDR2 YSYEKL come from the germline V gene. The CDR3 loop is CASSQEAFRGDETDHNSPLHF. The CDR3 DNA is TGCGCCAGCAGCCAAGAGGCCTTTCGAGGAGACGAGACGGATCATAATTCACCCCTCCACTTT.

The gene calls are TRBV27 and TRBJ2-2, with 8 bases matching TRBD1. Germline V gene sequence: CDR1 MNHEY, CDR2 SMNVEV (reference sequence). The CDR3 contains 17 residues. Germline trimming cut 4 bases from V and 4 bases from J; bases unmatched to any gene: 11. CDR3 region: CASSSPRTGSGTGELFF. In nucleotides, the CDR3 is TGTGCCAGCAGTTCCCCCCGGACAGGGTCTGGCACCGGGGAGCTGTTTTTT.

With respect to this clone: An end of the junction differs from the germline gene, which may be a read error. V usage is TRBV5-6 and J usage is TRBJ2-7; 9 positions agree with TRBD1. This CDR3 contains 13 residues. The germline gives CDR1 SGHDT, CDR2 YYEEEE. The CDR3 sequence: CASSMGAWDREVF. In DNA form, the CDR3 reads TGTGCCAGCAGCATGGGCGCATGGGACAGGGAAGTCTTC.

The V call is TRBV7-3, the J call TRBJ1-1; 7 nucleotides line up with TRBD1. J gave up 1 base and V 6 bases, and 5 bases lay outside the gene matches. Germline CDR1 reads SGHTA; CDR2 reads FQGTGA. The CDR3 length is 14 residues. The CDR3 sequence: CASSSTGANTEAFF. The CDR3 nucleotides read TGTGCCAGCAGTTCAACAGGGGCGAACACTGAAGCTTTCTTT. Full variable domain (missing parts from reference TRBV7-3 and TRBJ1-1): GAGVSQTPSNKVTEKGKYVELRCDPISGHTALYWYRQSLGQGPEFLIYFQGTGAADDSGLPNDRFFAVRPEGSVSTLKIQRTERGDSAVYLCASSSTGANTEAFFGQGTRLTVV.

The chain recombines TRBV19 with TRBJ1-4; no reliable D call. CDR3 length: 13 residues. Trimming removed 5 bases at V and 4 bases at J, with 8 bases between. Per the germline V gene, CDR1 is LNHDA and CDR2 is SQIVND (reference sequence). CDR3 DNA sequence: TGTGCCAGTAGTCCCGGGTATAATGAAAAACTGTTTTTT. Translated, it gives CASSPGYNEKLFF.

The V call is TRBV7-2, the J call TRBJ2-3, with 9 bases that match TRBD2. The CDR3 runs 15 residues. Looked up from germline, CDR1 is SGHTA and CDR2 is FQGNSA. With 4 bases clipped from V and 5 bases from J, the junction kept 7 bases outside the gene matches. CDR3 sequence: CASSSQAGGQDTQYF. CDR3 nucleotide sequence: TGTGCCAGCAGCTCCCAGGCGGGAGGGCAAGATACGCAGTATTTT.

V usage is TRBV7-9 and J usage is TRBJ1-1, with D unclear. In germline, CDR1 is SEHNR, CDR2 FQNEAQ (reference sequence). V shed 7 bases and J shed 1 base, with 10 bases lying between them. The CDR3 runs to 13 residues. CDR3 loop: CASTLSGNTEAFF. The CDR3 nucleotides read TGTGCCAGCACCTTGTCAGGGAACACTGAAGCTTTCTTT.

The rearrangement links TRBV11-2 to TRBJ1-4; weak D call: TRBD1 (6 bases). Germline lookup yields CDR1 SGHAT and CDR2 FQNNGV. The CDR3 is made up of 12 amino acids. Trimming cost V 5 bases and J 14 bases, with 15 bases left between them. The CDR3 bases are TGTGCCAGCAGCCGAGTGGACAGTTGGCTGTTTTTT. Translation gives CASSRVDSWLFF.

The chain joins TRBV7-6 to TRBJ1-4; D may be TRBD1 (6 bases). V was pared by 2 bases and J by 1 base, with 8 bases between. The germline gives CDR1 SGHVS, CDR2 FNYEAQ. The length of the CDR3 is 15 residues. The CDR3: CASSLRGGTNEKLFF. The CDR3 coding sequence is TGTGCCAGCAGCTTAAGAGGGGGAACTAATGAAAAACTGTTTTTT.

The rearrangement joins TRBV19 to TRBJ2-2, with 9 bases identical to TRBD1. From germline, CDR1 is LNHDA and CDR2 SQIVND (reference sequence). The CDR3 has 14 amino acids. V lost 6 bases and J lost 1; bases outside the gene matches: 0. DNA of the CDR3: TGTGCCAGTAGGGACAGGGGGAACACCGGGGAGCTGTTTTTT. As protein: CASRDRGNTGELFF.

This clone was seen ten or more times. This chain links TRBV6-5 with TRBJ1-5, with 7 bases that match TRBD1. V shed 10 bases, J shed 10 bases, and the junction held 10 bases outside the gene matches. The CDR3 totals 12 residues. Germline V gene sequence: CDR1 MNHEY, CDR2 SVGAGI. CDR3 amino acids: CATRQGLNPQHF. The CDR3 coding sequence is TGTGCCACCCGACAGGGACTCAATCCCCAGCATTTT.

CDR3 protein: CSVVVTQRSIQYF. CDR3 DNA sequence: TGCAGCGTTGTTGTGACGCAAAGGAGCATTCAGTACTTC. V usage is TRBV29-1 and J usage is TRBJ2-4; D is unclear. CDR3 length equals 13 residues. Trimming left V 4 bases short and J 9 bases short, with 16 bases between. Germline V gene data show CDR1 as SQVTM and CDR2 as ANQGSEA.

The chain links TRBV6-5 to TRBJ1-2, with D possibly TRBD1 on 5 matching bases. V was clipped by 0 bases and J by 5 bases, with 13 bases between them. The CDR3 has 15 amino acids. The germline V gene encodes CDR1 MNHEY and CDR2 SVGAGI. CDR3 nucleotides: TGTGCCAGCAGTTACTCCGGAGGGGCCGGTTATGGCTACACCTTC. This gives the protein CASSYSGGAGYGYTF.

The rearrangement links TRBV7-9 to TRBJ1-4; the D is unclear. CDR3 length: 14 amino acids. Germline V gene lookup returns CDR1 SEHNR and CDR2 FQNEAQ (reference sequence). Trimming shortened V by 1 base and J by 10 bases, and 13 bases separated the two germline ends. CDR3: CASSLVESGVKLFF. The CDR3 DNA reads as TGTGCCAGCAGCTTAGTCGAGTCAGGCGTAAAACTGTTTTTT.